This is a list of T cell receptor beta chains from one sample in a study of blood T cell repertoires in COVID-19. TCRdb's copy holds only in-frame clones and misses some; the assay was immunoSEQ multiplex PCR. This table has 290,000 or so clones, approximately 93% appearing once. What was sequenced was peripheral blood. All receptors come from a woman aged 25 to 45 with COVID-19, enrolled during active disease. Both conserved end residues are part of each CDR3. Fields, in order: V gene, clone size, J gene, D gene, CDR3 DNA, CDR3 protein. D genes are given only for firm matches. The size entry is marked missing in some rows and otherwise reads once, few, many or a size class.

>TRBV9|-|TRBJ2-7|-
TGTGCCAGCAGCGTAGATCAGGGGCCCTACGAGCAGTACTTC
CASSVDQGPYEQYF
>TRBV10-2|-|TRBJ1-2|-
TGCGCCAGCACAGGGACGGGGGTTAACTATGGCTACACCTTC
CASTGTGVNYGYTF
>TRBV2|-|TRBJ1-1|TRBD1
TGTGCCAGCACTTGGGACAGGGTGAACACTGAAGCTTTCTTT
CASTWDRVNTEAFF
>TRBV6-1|-|TRBJ2-1|TRBD2
TGTGCCAGCAGTGAGGAACTAGCGGGAGTGGGGGAGCAGTTCTTC
CASSEELAGVGEQFF
>TRBV19|-|TRBJ2-1|TRBD2
TGTGCCAGTAGTATAGCGGGGGGATGGAATGAGCAGTTCTTC
CASSIAGGWNEQFF
>TRBV3-1/TRBV3-2|once|TRBJ1-2|-
TGTGCCAGCAGCCAAGAAGTGGTCGGGACATCCCGCTACACCTTC
CASSQEVVGTSRYTF
>TRBV2|-|TRBJ2-7|TRBD1
TGTGCCAGCAATGTGACAGGGGGCCACGAGCAGTACTTC
CASNVTGGHEQYF
>TRBV5-5|-|TRBJ1-2|-
TGTGCCAGCGCGGGAGTTTTCATTTATGGCTACACCTTC
CASAGVFIYGYTF
>TRBV6-5|-|TRBJ2-7|-
TGTGCCAGCAGTTACTCAGGGGTTGAGCAGTACTTC
CASSYSGVEQYF
>TRBV12-3/TRBV12-4|-|TRBJ2-1|TRBD1
TGTGCCAGCAGTCCAGGACAGGGTGGCGAGCAGTTCTTC
CASSPGQGGEQFF